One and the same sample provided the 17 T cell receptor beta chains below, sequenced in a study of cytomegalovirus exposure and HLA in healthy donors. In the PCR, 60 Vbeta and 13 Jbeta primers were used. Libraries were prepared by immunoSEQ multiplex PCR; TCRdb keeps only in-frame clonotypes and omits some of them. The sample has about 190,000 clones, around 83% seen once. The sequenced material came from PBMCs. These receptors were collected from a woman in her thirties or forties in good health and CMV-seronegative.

CDR3 loop: CASSKGEASTEAFF. The DNA of the CDR3 is TGTGCCAGCAGTAAAGGCGAGGCGAGCACTGAAGCTTTCTTT. The V call is TRBV25-1, the J call TRBJ1-1; D unresolved. V was shortened by 5 bases and J by 4 bases, with 14 bases between the two germline ends. The germline CDR1 and CDR2 sequences are MGHDK and SYGVNS. This CDR3 spans 14 amino acids.

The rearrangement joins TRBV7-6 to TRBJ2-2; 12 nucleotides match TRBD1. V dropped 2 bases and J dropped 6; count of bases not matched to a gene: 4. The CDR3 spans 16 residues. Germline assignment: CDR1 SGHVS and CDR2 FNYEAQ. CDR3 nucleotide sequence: TGTGCCAGCAGCTTATCTCGGGACAGGGGGCCCGGGGAGCTGTTTTTT. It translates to CASSLSRDRGPGELFF.

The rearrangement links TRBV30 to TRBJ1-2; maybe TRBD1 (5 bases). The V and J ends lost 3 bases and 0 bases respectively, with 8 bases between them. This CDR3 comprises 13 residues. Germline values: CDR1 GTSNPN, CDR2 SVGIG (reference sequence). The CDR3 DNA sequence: TGTGCCTGGAGGGGGGGAGCTAACTATGGCTACACCTTC. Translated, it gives CAWRGGANYGYTF.

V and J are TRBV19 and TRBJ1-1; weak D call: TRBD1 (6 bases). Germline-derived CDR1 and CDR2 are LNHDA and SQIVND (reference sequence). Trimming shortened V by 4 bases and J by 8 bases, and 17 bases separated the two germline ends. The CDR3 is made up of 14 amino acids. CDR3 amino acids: CASSTLRTVGEAFF. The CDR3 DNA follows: TGTGCCAGTAGTACCCTACGGACAGTCGGCGAAGCTTTCTTT.

CDR3 residues: CASSLGLAGKDTQYF. The CDR3 DNA reads as TGTGCCAGCAGCTTAGGGCTAGCGGGGAAAGATACGCAGTATTTT. The V and J genes are TRBV11-2 and TRBJ2-3; 9 positions agree with TRBD2. The CDR3 covers 15 residues. Germline V gene lookup returns CDR1 SGHAT and CDR2 FQNNGV. V lost 1 base, J lost 5 bases, and 4 bases stayed unmatched.

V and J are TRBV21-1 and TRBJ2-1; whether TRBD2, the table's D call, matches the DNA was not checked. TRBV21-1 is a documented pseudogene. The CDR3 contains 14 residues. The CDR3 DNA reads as TGTGCCAGCAGCGCACCGGGACTAGCGGGAGGTTGGTTCTTC. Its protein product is CASSAPGLAGGWFF.

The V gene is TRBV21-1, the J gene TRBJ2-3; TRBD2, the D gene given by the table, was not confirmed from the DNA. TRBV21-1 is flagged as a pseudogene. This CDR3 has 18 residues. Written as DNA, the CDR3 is TGTGCCAGCAGCAAAGGGGGGAGGAGGGAGGGCCCGGAAGATACGCAGTATTTT. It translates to CASSKGGRREGPEDTQYF.

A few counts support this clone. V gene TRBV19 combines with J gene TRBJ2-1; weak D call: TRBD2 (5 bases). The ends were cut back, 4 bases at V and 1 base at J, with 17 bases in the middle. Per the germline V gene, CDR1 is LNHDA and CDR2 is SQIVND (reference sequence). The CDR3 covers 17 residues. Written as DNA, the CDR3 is TGTGCCAGTAGTAAAGGACGAGGGTCAGCTTCCTACAATGAGCAGTTCTTC. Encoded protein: CASSKGRGSASYNEQFF.

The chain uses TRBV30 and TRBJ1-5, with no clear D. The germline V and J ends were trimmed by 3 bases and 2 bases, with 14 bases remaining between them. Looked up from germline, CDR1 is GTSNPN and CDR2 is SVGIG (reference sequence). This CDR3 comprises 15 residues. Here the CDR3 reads CAWSLFKSGNQPQHF. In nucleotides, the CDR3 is TGTGCCTGGAGCTTATTTAAGTCGGGCAATCAGCCCCAGCATTTT.

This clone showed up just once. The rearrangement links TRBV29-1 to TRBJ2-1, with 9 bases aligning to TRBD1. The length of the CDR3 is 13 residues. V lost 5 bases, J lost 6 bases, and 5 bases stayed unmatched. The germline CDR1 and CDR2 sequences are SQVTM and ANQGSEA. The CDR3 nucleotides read TGCAGCGTTACCGGACAGGGGTTCAATGAGCAGTTCTTC. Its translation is CSVTGQGFNEQFF.

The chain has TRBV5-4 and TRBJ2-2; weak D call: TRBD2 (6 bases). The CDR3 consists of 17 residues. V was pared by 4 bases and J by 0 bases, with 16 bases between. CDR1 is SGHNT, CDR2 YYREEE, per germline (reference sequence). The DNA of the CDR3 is TGTGCCAGCAGCCCCTCGGGACTCTTGGCGAACACCGGGGAGCTGTTTTTT. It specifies CASSPSGLLANTGELFF.

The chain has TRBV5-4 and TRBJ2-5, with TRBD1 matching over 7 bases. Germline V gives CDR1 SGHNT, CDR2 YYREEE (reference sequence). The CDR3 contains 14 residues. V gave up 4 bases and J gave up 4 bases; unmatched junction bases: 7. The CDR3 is CASSKQGSGETQYF. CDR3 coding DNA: TGTGCCAGCAGCAAACAGGGGAGTGGAGAGACCCAGTACTTC.

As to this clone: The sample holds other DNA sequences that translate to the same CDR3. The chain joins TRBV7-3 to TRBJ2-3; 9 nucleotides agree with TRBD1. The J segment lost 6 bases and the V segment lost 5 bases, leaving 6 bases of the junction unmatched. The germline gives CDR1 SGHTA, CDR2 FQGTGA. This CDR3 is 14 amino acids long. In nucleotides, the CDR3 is TGTGCCAGCAGCCCTACAGGGGGCGCGGATACGCAGTATTTT. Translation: CASSPTGGADTQYF.

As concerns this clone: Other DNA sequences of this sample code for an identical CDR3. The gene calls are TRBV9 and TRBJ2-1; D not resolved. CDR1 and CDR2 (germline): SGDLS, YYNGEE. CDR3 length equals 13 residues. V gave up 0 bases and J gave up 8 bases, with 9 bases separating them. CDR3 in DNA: TGTGCCAGCAGCGTAGGCCAGGATGATGAGCAGTTCTTC. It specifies CASSVGQDDEQFF.

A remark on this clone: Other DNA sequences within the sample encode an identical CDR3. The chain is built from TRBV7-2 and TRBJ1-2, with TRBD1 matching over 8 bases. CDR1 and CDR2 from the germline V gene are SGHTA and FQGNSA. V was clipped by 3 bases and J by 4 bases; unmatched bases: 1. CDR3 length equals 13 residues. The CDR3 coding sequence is TGTGCCAGCAGCTTGGGGACAGGCTATGGCTACACCTTC. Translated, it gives CASSLGTGYGYTF.

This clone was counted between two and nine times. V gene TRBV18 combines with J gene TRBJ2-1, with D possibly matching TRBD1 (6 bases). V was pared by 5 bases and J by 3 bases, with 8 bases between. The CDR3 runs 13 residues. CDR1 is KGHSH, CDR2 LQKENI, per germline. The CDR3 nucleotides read TGTGCCAGCTCATGGACAGACTACAATGAGCAGTTCTTC. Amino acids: CASSWTDYNEQFF.

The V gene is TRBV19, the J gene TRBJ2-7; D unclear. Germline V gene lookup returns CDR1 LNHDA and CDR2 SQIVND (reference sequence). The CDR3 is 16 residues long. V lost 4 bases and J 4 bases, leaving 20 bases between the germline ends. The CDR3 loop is CASSKPPSSGRYEQYF. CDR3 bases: TGTGCCAGTAGTAAACCCCCCTCGAGTGGGCGTTACGAGCAGTACTTC.